The 17 T cell receptor beta chains listed next were all sequenced from one sample in a study of OX40 agonist ivuxolimab in advanced cancers. Libraries were prepared by immunoSEQ multiplex PCR; TCRdb keeps only in-frame clonotypes and omits some of them. The sample lists 76,000 or so clones, roughly 85% occurring once. The sequencing used CD4+ or CD8+ T cells sorted from blood, collected in a trial of the OX40 agonist ivuxolimab. These TCRs come from an adult with an advanced solid tumor such as melanoma, head and neck, liver or kidney cancer.

The CDR3 spells CASSIDNTVPGNTIYF. In DNA form, the CDR3 reads TGTGCCAGTAGTATAGACAACACGGTCCCTGGAAACACCATATATTTT. This chain links TRBV19 with TRBJ1-3; D remains unclear. CDR1 LNHDA and CDR2 SQIVND come from the germline V gene (reference sequence). The CDR3 contains 16 residues. The V end lost 0 bases, the J end lost 2 bases, and 11 bases lay between the germline ends.

The DNA of the CDR3 is TGCAGTGCTAGGTTCCAGGGTACGCAGTATTTT. Residues: CSARFQGTQYF. This chain links TRBV20-1 with TRBJ2-3; a weak D match, TRBD1 (5 bases). V was shortened by 3 bases and J by 8 bases, with 9 bases between the two germline ends. The CDR3 loop spans 11 amino acids. Looked up from germline, CDR1 is DFQATT and CDR2 is SNEGSKA (reference sequence).

The gene calls are TRBV19 and TRBJ1-6; D is uncertain. V lost 4 bases, J lost 2 bases, and 9 bases lay in between. The CDR3 extends over 15 amino acids. Germline CDR1 and CDR2: LNHDA and SQIVND (reference sequence). CDR3 sequence reads: CASSTSVPYNSPLHF. CDR3 sequence (DNA): TGTGCCAGTAGTACTTCGGTGCCCTATAATTCACCCCTCCACTTT.

The chain carries TRBV18 and TRBJ1-1, with D maybe TRBD1 (6 bases). The CDR3 totals 14 residues. CDR1 is KGHSH, CDR2 LQKENI, per germline. The germline V and J ends were trimmed by 2 bases and 5 bases, with 12 bases remaining between them. The CDR3: CASSPMRGSTEAFF. The DNA of the CDR3 is TGTGCCAGCTCACCAATGAGGGGGTCTACTGAAGCTTTCTTT. The whole variable domain, remainder taken from reference TRBV18 and TRBJ1-1, is NAGVMQNPRHLVRRRGQEARLRCSPMKGHSHVYWYRQLPEEGLKFMVYLQKENIIDESGMPKERFSAEFPKEGPSILRIQQVVRGDSAAYFCASSPMRGSTEAFFGQGTRLTVV.

The chain uses TRBV6-5 and TRBJ1-2; perhaps TRBD1 as D (6 bases). The CDR3 has 14 amino acids. Trimming took 4 bases from V and 4 from J, leaving 13 bases between them. Germline lookup yields CDR1 MNHEY and CDR2 SVGAGI. The CDR3 sequence is CASSSGQLGYGYTF. The CDR3 DNA reads as TGTGCCAGCAGTTCAGGACAGTTAGGCTATGGCTACACCTTC.

J is TRBJ2-3 and V is TRBV7-2, with 9 bases that match TRBD2. The CDR3 extends over 13 amino acids. V lost 7 bases and J lost 9; bases outside the gene matches: 8. Germline CDR1 reads SGHTA; CDR2 reads FQGNSA. The CDR3 region has the DNA TGTGCCAGCACTTTAACGACTAGCGGCACGCAGTATTTT. It specifies CASTLTTSGTQYF.

The rearrangement uses TRBV30 and TRBJ1-5; 9 bases map to TRBD1. The CDR3 has 15 amino acids. V dropped 1 base and J dropped 4; count of bases not matched to a gene: 5. Per the germline V gene, CDR1 is GTSNPN and CDR2 is SVGIG (reference sequence). The CDR3 bases are TGTGCCTGGAGTGCGCTAGGACAGGGGAATCAGCCCCAGCATTTT. Its translation: CAWSALGQGNQPQHF.

This clone was observed a handful of times. The rearrangement uses TRBV19 and TRBJ2-7; 12 bases fit TRBD2. V dropped 5 bases and J dropped 2; count of bases not matched to a gene: 7. The germline V gene encodes CDR1 LNHDA and CDR2 SQIVND (reference sequence). The length of the CDR3 is 16 residues. The DNA of the CDR3 is TGTGCCAGTAGTCAGCCTAGCGGGGGGGATACCTACGAGCAGTACTTC. Its protein product is CASSQPSGGDTYEQYF.

The V and J genes are TRBV5-1 and TRBJ1-2, with D possibly TRBD1 on 5 matching bases. Germline loops: CDR1 SGHRS, CDR2 YFSETQ. This CDR3 region has 15 residues. V lost 3 bases and J lost 0, with 12 bases in between. CDR3 sequence: CASSYGQETNYGYTF. The CDR3 DNA reads TGCGCCAGCAGCTACGGACAAGAAACTAACTATGGCTACACCTTC.

The CDR3 nucleotides are TGCGCCAGCAGCTTGACGATGGGCACTGAAGCTTTCTTT. This gives the protein CASSLTMGTEAFF. The rearrangement links TRBV5-1 to TRBJ1-1; no clear D gene. V was shortened by 1 base and J by 4 bases, with 8 bases between the two germline ends. CDR1 and CDR2 (germline): SGHRS, YFSETQ. The CDR3 consists of 13 residues.

The chain combines TRBV4-1 with TRBJ1-3, with unresolved D. The CDR3 is made up of 16 amino acids. Germline V gene lookup returns CDR1 MGHRA and CDR2 YSYEKL. The V end lost 0 bases, the J end lost 0 bases, and 9 bases lay between the germline ends. CDR3 DNA sequence: TGCGCCAGCAGCCAAGAGGCCGCCAGCTCTGGAAACACCATATATTTT. Translating gives CASSQEAASSGNTIYF.

The chain recombines TRBV7-3 with TRBJ2-5, with 9 bases identical to TRBD1. From germline, CDR1 is SGHTA and CDR2 FQGTGA. J lost 7 bases, V lost 5 bases, and 5 bases had no gene match. The length of the CDR3 is 13 residues. CDR3 loop: CASSPRQGGTQYF. The CDR3 region has the DNA TGTGCCAGCAGCCCCCGACAGGGGGGGACCCAGTACTTC.

V and J are TRBV4-3 and TRBJ2-7, with D possibly matching TRBD1 (6 bases). The CDR3 is 16 amino acids. Germline V gives CDR1 LGHNA, CDR2 YSLEER. Trimming took off 0 bases at V and 3 bases at J, with 15 bases between the two ends. The CDR3 sequence: CASSQDLTGSRYEQYF. CDR3 bases: TGCGCCAGCAGCCAAGACCTGACAGGTTCACGCTACGAGCAGTACTTC.

The chain employs TRBV7-9 and TRBJ1-2; no clear D. The CDR3 extends over 14 amino acids. The ends were cut back, 3 bases at V and 7 bases at J, with 15 bases in the middle. Germline loops: CDR1 SEHNR, CDR2 FQNEAQ (reference sequence). The CDR3 loop is CASSLIGGPGGYTF. The DNA for the CDR3 is TGTGCCAGCAGCTTGATTGGTGGCCCCGGTGGCTACACCTTC.

The chain links TRBV7-8 to TRBJ1-2; D possibly corresponds to TRBD1 (6 bases). Trimming took 3 bases from V and 4 from J, leaving 24 bases between them. The CDR3 length is 18 residues. CDR1 and CDR2 (germline): SGHVS, FQNEAQ. As DNA, the CDR3 is TGTGCCAGCAGCTTTCAGTTACACGGGACACGAAACCGCTATGGCTACACCTTC. Its translation is CASSFQLHGTRNRYGYTF.

V usage is TRBV30 and J usage is TRBJ1-2; TRBD1 agrees at 7 bases. CDR1 and CDR2 (germline): GTSNPN, SVGIG (reference sequence). The CDR3 is made up of 14 amino acids. The V segment lost 3 bases and the J segment 4 bases; nucleotides outside the gene matches: 8. The CDR3 nucleotides are TGTGCCTGGAGAGGCCGAGGACAGGCCTATGGCTACACCTTC. Translating gives CAWRGRGQAYGYTF.

This clone was detected only once. The chain joins TRBV30 to TRBJ2-5; D may be TRBD2 (7 bases). Per the germline V gene, CDR1 is GTSNPN and CDR2 is SVGIG (reference sequence). V gave up 7 bases and J gave up 3 bases, with 21 bases separating them. This CDR3 comprises 15 residues. CDR3 sequence: CAYQRGGRFKETQYF. The CDR3 bases are TGTGCCTACCAGCGCGGGGGCCGATTTAAAGAGACCCAGTACTTC.